This passage covers 10 T cell receptor beta chains from one sample sequenced in a study of Ad26.COV2.S vaccination and SARS-CoV-2 variants. The method was immunoSEQ multiplex PCR; TCRdb's version includes in-frame clones alone and lacks a portion of them. The sample lists fewer than 900,000 clones, 89% seen once, with about 1.5% in the top ten. Treatment noted: roughly 18 received Ad26.COV2.S at low or high dose, single or two shots; about 5 received placebo; per-sample allocation not given. After the first vaccine or placebo injection, samples were drawn on day 63. Sample: peripheral blood, taken in a trial of Ad26.COV2.S vaccine versus placebo. The receptors derive from a person between 18 and 65 years old who received the Ad26.COV2.S COVID-19 vaccine or a placebo.

This chain uses TRBV7-2 with TRBJ1-2; perhaps TRBD1 as D (6 bases). The V gene lost 4 bases and the J gene lost 4 bases, with 13 bases spanning the gap. Looked up from germline, CDR1 is SGHTA and CDR2 is FQGNSA. The CDR3 spans 14 residues. The CDR3 DNA is TGTGCCAGCAGCTGGGGGGGGCAGGTCTATGGCTACACCTTC. Residues: CASSWGGQVYGYTF. Based on the CDR3 plus reference TRBV7-2 and TRBJ1-2, the full variable domain is GAGVSQSPSNKVTEKGKDVELRCDPISGHTALYWYRQSLGQGLEFLIYFQGNSAPDKSGLPSDRFSAERTGGSVSTLTIQRTQQEDSAVYLCASSWGGQVYGYTFGSGTRLTVV.

V gene TRBV24-1 combines with J gene TRBJ2-3; D may correspond to TRBD1 or TRBD2 (6 bases each). Trimming stripped 5 bases from V and 0 bases from J, with 14 bases between. The CDR3 has 16 residues. Germline assignment: CDR1 KGHDR and CDR2 SFDVKD. The CDR3 reads CATSARGRGSTDTQYF. The CDR3 DNA follows: TGTGCCACCAGTGCTCGGGGGCGGGGAAGCACAGATACGCAGTATTTT.

V and J are TRBV5-1 and TRBJ2-1; 9 nucleotides agree with TRBD1. The ends lost 7 bases at V and 9 bases at J; junction bases unmatched: 5. CDR3 length: 12 amino acids. CDR1 SGHRS and CDR2 YFSETQ come from the germline V gene. CDR3 coding DNA: TGCGCCAGCGGGATGACAGGGGGTGAGCAGTTCTTC. Translated: CASGMTGGEQFF. Using reference TRBV5-1 and TRBJ2-1 for the parts outside the CDR3, the full variable domain is KAGVTQTPRYLIKTRGQQVTLSCSPISGHRSVSWYQQTPGQGLQFLFEYFSETQRNKGNFPGRFSGRQFSNSRSEMNVSTLELGDSALYLCASGMTGGEQFFGPGTRLTVL.

V gene TRBV18 combines with J gene TRBJ2-6; 7 bases line up with TRBD2. The CDR3 is 19 amino acids. With 10 bases clipped from V and 0 bases from J, the junction kept 18 bases outside the gene matches. Germline values: CDR1 KGHSH, CDR2 LQKENI. CDR3 in amino acids: CATLGRVAGPGSGANVLTF. In DNA form, the CDR3 reads TGTGCCACCCTAGGCCGGGTAGCGGGCCCAGGCTCTGGGGCCAACGTCCTGACTTTC.

This clone was picked up one time. The rearrangement uses TRBV21-1 and TRBJ1-1; TRBD1, the table's D call, lacks a check against the DNA. TRBV21-1 is a documented pseudogene. The CDR3 is made up of 12 amino acids. The CDR3 region has the DNA TGTGCCAAGTGCAGGGAGAACACTGAAGCTTTCTTT. This gives the protein CAKCRENTEAFF.

The V and J genes are TRBV6-2 or TRBV6-3 and TRBJ1-2; no clear D gene. CDR3 length: 11 amino acids. Germline lookup yields CDR1 MNHEY and CDR2 SVGEGT. V lost 4 bases and J 7 bases, leaving 7 bases between the germline ends. The CDR3: CASSLGLGYTF. The CDR3 nucleotides are TGTGCCAGCAGTTTAGGACTTGGCTACACCTTC.

The chain joins TRBV6-1 to TRBJ1-5; no firm D call. V lost 3 bases and J lost 0, with 9 bases in between. CDR3 length: 15 amino acids. The germline V gene encodes CDR1 MNHNS and CDR2 SASEGT. The CDR3 coding sequence is TGTGCCAGCAGTGATCCGGGTAATAGCAATCAGCCCCAGCATTTT. As protein: CASSDPGNSNQPQHF.

This clone showed up just a few times. The V call is TRBV6-5, the J call TRBJ1-5; D remains ambiguous. The germline V gene has CDR1 MNHEY and CDR2 SVGAGI. V shed 5 bases and J shed 2 bases, with 13 bases lying between them. The CDR3 totals 15 residues. CDR3 protein: CASSLTLGGNQPQHF. The CDR3 coding sequence is TGTGCCAGCAGTCTAACTCTAGGCGGCAATCAGCCCCAGCATTTT.

The chain joins TRBV19 to TRBJ1-5; D gene uncertain. Trimming removed 7 bases at V and 2 bases at J, with 15 bases between. This CDR3 spans 15 amino acids. CDR1 and CDR2 (germline): LNHDA, SQIVND (reference sequence). In DNA, the CDR3 is TGTGCCAGTACCGGGCGGGGTCAAGGCAATCAGCCCCAGCATTTT. As protein: CASTGRGQGNQPQHF.

This clone was observed once. The CDR3 reads CASSYTGGSPLHF. The CDR3 DNA reads TGTGCCAGCAGTTACACCGGAGGTTCACCCCTCCACTTT. This chain joins TRBV6-5 and TRBJ1-6, with unresolved D. Trimming left V 2 bases short and J 9 bases short, with 8 bases between. Germline CDR1 and CDR2: MNHEY and SVGAGI. The CDR3 consists of 13 residues.